The sequence of this TCR beta chain was determined in a study of Graves' ophthalmopathy and Graves' hyperthyroidism. Study findings and constraints: Blood shared most expanded thyroid clonotypes above 0.001 frequency.

Concerning this clonotype: Its antigen is currently unknown.

Trimming removed 5 bases from V and 8 bases from J; junction bases left unmatched: 17. Germline V CDR1 and CDR2: SGHAT, FQNNGV. CDR3 length: 17 residues. Patients were diagnosed from clinical symptoms, serum thyroxine, TRAb, thyroid ultrasound and orbital computed tomography. RNA transcripts yielded amplified TCR beta CDR3 regions. HTBI primers were employed in first-round RT-PCR, then a second-round multiplex PCR followed. Each CDR3 protein gets one entry after TCRdb re-called the multiplex PCR reads with MiXCR. The sample shows 200,000 to 300,000 distinct CDR3 sequences, about 46% of them seen only once.

This TCR was recovered from an adult man with Graves' ophthalmopathy. Material: peripheral blood. The chain joins TRBV11-2 to TRBJ1-4; 7 nucleotides agree with TRBD1. The CDR3 bases are TGTGCCAGCAGCCCCCCGAAGGGGGCCGGGGAGTGGGAAAAACTGTTTTTT. It yields the protein CASSPPKGAGEWEKLFF. The whole variable domain, filled in from reference TRBV11-2 and TRBJ1-4, reads EAGVAQSPRYKIIEKRQSVAFWCNPISGHATLYWYQQILGQGPKLLIQFQNNGVVDDSQLPKDRFSAERLKGVDSTLKIQPAKLEDSAVYLCASSPPKGAGEWEKLFFGSGTQLSVL.